These T cell receptor beta chains were read from a single sample in a study of blood T cells in healthy people across ages. One entry per CDR3 protein results from TCRdb running MiXCR on the 5' RACE reads. The table has about 720,000 distinct CDR3 sequences, over 20% seen once. Source material: blood. The receptor set was obtained from a man between 65 and 79 years old in good health. CDR3s include the opening cysteine and the closing phenylalanine or tryptophan. A D gene is named only where the DNA matches it firmly. Expanded clones get a size class; other rows say once, few or many, or leave the size out.

clone size,J gene,D gene,V gene,CDR3 DNA,CDR3 protein
.,TRBJ1-4,TRBD1,TRBV5-1,TGCGCCAGCAGCCCTGGGACAGGGCATGAAAAACTGTTTTTT,CASSPGTGHEKLFF
.,TRBJ1-1,.,TRBV11-2,TGTGCCAGCAGCTTATTAACGGGGGTGAGGGCACGGGGGACTGAAGCTTTCTTT,CASSLLTGVRARGTEAFF
few,TRBJ1-3,.,TRBV6-1,TGTGCCAGCCTCCGGGCCAGGGACGCTGGAAACACCATATATTTT,CASLRARDAGNTIYF
.,TRBJ2-2,TRBD2,TRBV18,TGTGCCAGCTCAGATAGCGGGAGCGGTACCGGGGAGCTGTTTTTT,CASSDSGSGTGELFF
few,TRBJ2-1,.,TRBV5-8,TGTGCCAGCAGCTTGGGGGAGAGGTCCTACAATGAGCAGTTCTTC,CASSLGERSYNEQFF
many,TRBJ1-5,TRBD1,TRBV5-6,TGTGCCAGCAGCCGGGGGGGACAGGGTTTTTATCAGCCCCAGCATTTT,CASSRGGQGFYQPQHF
few,TRBJ1-2,.,TRBV3-1,TGTGCCAGCAGCCAGACATCGTATGGCTGCACCTTC,CASSQTSYGCTF
.,TRBJ1-1,.,TRBV14,TGTGCCAGCAGCAACACTCGGAATACGGAAGCTTTCTTT,CASSNTRNTEAFF
.,TRBJ2-4,.,TRBV20-1,TGCAGTGCTAGTAGTCTAGCTTCAGCCAAAAAAATTCAGTACTTC,CSASSLASAKKIQYF
.,TRBJ2-7,.,TRBV11-2,TGTGCCAGCAGCTCCGGGGCAGGGTTCTACGAGCAGTACTTC,CASSSGAGFYEQYF
few,TRBJ1-5,TRBD1,TRBV29-1,TGCAGCGTAGCCCAGACAGGGAGTAGCAATCAGCCCCAGCATTTT,CSVAQTGSSNQPQHF
few,TRBJ2-1,.,TRBV12-3/TRBV12-4,TGTGCCAGCAGTTTTACAACCTCCCTATACAATGAGCAGTTCTTC,CASSFTTSLYNEQFF
.,TRBJ2-3,TRBD2,TRBV5-1,TGCGCCAGCAGCCCTCGCCCGTCCGGGACTAGCAGATCCACAGATACGCAGTATTTT,CASSPRPSGTSRSTDTQYF
few,TRBJ2-1,TRBD2,TRBV6-5,TGTGCCAGCAGTTACTCGGGGAGGGCAAGATCCTACAATGAGCAGTTCTTC,CASSYSGRARSYNEQFF
few,TRBJ1-1,.,TRBV20-1,TGCAGTGCCAAACAGGTTCTAGGGGGTAACACTGAAGCTTTCTTT,CSAKQVLGGNTEAFF
.,TRBJ1-2,.,TRBV28,TGTGCCAGCAGTGGGGGGGCCTCCTATGGCTACACCTTC,CASSGGASYGYTF
few,TRBJ2-1,.,TRBV6-5,TGTGCCAGCAGTTACCGTAGGGGGGCCTACAATGAGCAGTTCTTC,CASSYRRGAYNEQFF
few,TRBJ2-6,.,TRBV4-1,TGCGCCAGCAGCCGGGGCAGGGTGCACTCTGGGGCCAACGTCCTGACTTTC,CASSRGRVHSGANVLTF
.,TRBJ2-7,.,TRBV18,TGTGCCAGCTCACCAGGACAGTCCTCCGAGCAGTACTTC,CASSPGQSSEQYF
few,TRBJ1-1,.,TRBV29-1,TGCAGCGTCGCCCCGTCTCTGAGGACTGAAGCTTTCTTT,CSVAPSLRTEAFF
many,TRBJ2-3,TRBD2,TRBV10-3,TGTGCCACCGGGACTAGCGGCATCTACACAGATACGCAGTATTTT,CATGTSGIYTDTQYF
.,TRBJ2-5,.,TRBV28,TGTGCCAGCAGCTCGACGACTGAGACCCAGTACTTC,CASSSTTETQYF
.,TRBJ2-7,.,TRBV29-1,TGCAGCGTTGCCGGGACACTGACCTACGAGCAGTACTTC,CSVAGTLTYEQYF
.,TRBJ2-5,TRBD1,TRBV11-2,TGTGCCAGCAGCTTGGGGACAGCGCAGTTCCAAGAGACCCAGTACTTC,CASSLGTAQFQETQYF
.,TRBJ2-5,TRBD2,TRBV20-1,TGCAGTGCTGGGACTAGCGGGGGGAATAAAGAGACCCAGTACTTC,CSAGTSGGNKETQYF
few,TRBJ1-6,.,TRBV4-1,TGCGCCAGCAGCCAAGAATTCTCAGCCTATGACAACTCACCCCTCCACTTT,CASSQEFSAYDNSPLHF
.,TRBJ1-2,.,TRBV7-2,TGTGCCAGCAGCTTACGCCGAGATCGCTATGGCTACACCTTC,CASSLRRDRYGYTF
few,TRBJ2-5,.,TRBV20-1,TGCAGTGCACCAGTTAGCCAAGAGACCCAGTACTTC,CSAPVSQETQYF
.,TRBJ2-1,.,TRBV28,TGTGCCAGCAGCACATATCTGGGTGAGCAGTTCTTC,CASSTYLGEQFF
.,TRBJ2-3,.,TRBV12-3/TRBV12-4,TGTGCCAGCAGATGGACGGGGACTAGCACAGATACGCAGTATTTT,CASRWTGTSTDTQYF
many,TRBJ1-1,.,TRBV29-1,TGCAGCGTTGGCCCTGAAGCTTTCTTT,CSVGPEAFF
.,TRBJ1-2,.,TRBV29-1,TGCAGCGTAGAGGACACGGGCTATGGCTACACCTTC,CSVEDTGYGYTF
.,TRBJ2-4,.,TRBV29-1,TGCAGCGTTGAAGCTTTAGCCAAAAACATTCAGTACTTC,CSVEALAKNIQYF
.,TRBJ1-6,TRBD1,TRBV12-3/TRBV12-4,TGTGCCAGCAGCACCAGTGGACAGGGGAATTCACCCCTCCACTTT,CASSTSGQGNSPLHF
.,TRBJ2-5,.,TRBV14,TGTGCCAGCAGCCAAGAACTAGCCCCACACCAAGAGACCCAGTACTTC,CASSQELAPHQETQYF
few,TRBJ2-7,.,TRBV28,TGTGCCAGCAGGGACCCCTACGAGCAGTACTTC,CASRDPYEQYF
.,TRBJ1-2,TRBD1,TRBV7-9,TGTGCCAGCAGCTCCTCAGGGGGCGGTGTTGGCTACACCTTC,CASSSSGGGVGYTF
.,TRBJ2-4,.,TRBV6-1,TGTGCCAGCAGTGTTCTGAGTAATGGCAAAAACATTCAGTACTTC,CASSVLSNGKNIQYF
many,TRBJ2-3,TRBD2,TRBV13,TGTGCCAGCAGCCCGACTAGCGGGGGGGCGGATACGCAGTATTTT,CASSPTSGGADTQYF
.,TRBJ1-5,.,TRBV20-1,TGCAGTGCTAGGGGGGCTGTTCAACCCCGGCATTTT,CSARGAVQPRHF
.,TRBJ1-1,.,TRBV5-1,TGCGCCAGCAATAGAGGGACGGAGAACACTGAAGCTTTCTTT,CASNRGTENTEAFF
.,TRBJ1-1,.,TRBV12-3/TRBV12-4,TGTGCCAGCACCGCTTGGGGGGACAACACTGAAGCTTTCTTT,CASTAWGDNTEAFF
.,TRBJ2-5,TRBD1,TRBV20-1,TGCAGTGCTAGTCTCGGACAGGGAGAGACCCAGTACTTC,CSASLGQGETQYF
many,TRBJ1-1,.,TRBV7-8,TGTGCCAGCAGCTTAGTACAGAAGAACACTGAAGCTTTCTTT,CASSLVQKNTEAFF
few,TRBJ1-6,TRBD1,TRBV6-1,TGTGCCAGCAGTGCCGGGACAGGGTATAATTCACCCCTCCACTTT,CASSAGTGYNSPLHF
.,TRBJ2-3,.,TRBV3-1,TGTGCCAGCAGCCCCCCCGGGACACCAGATACGCAGTATTTT,CASSPPGTPDTQYF
.,TRBJ2-3,.,TRBV7-3,TGTGCCAGCAGCTTTAGCAGGGGAGACGATACGCAGTATTTT,CASSFSRGDDTQYF
many,TRBJ2-3,TRBD2,TRBV29-1,TGCAGCGCCATAGCGGGAGGTGGAGATACGCAGTATTTT,CSAIAGGGDTQYF
few,TRBJ1-1,.,TRBV7-2,TGTGCCAGCAGCTTAGCGGCCAGGGCGACGACTGAAGCTTTCTTT,CASSLAARATTEAFF
.,TRBJ2-1,.,TRBV28,TGTGCCAGCAGTTTATTTCAAAGGGATGAGCAGTTCTTC,CASSLFQRDEQFF
.,TRBJ1-5,.,TRBV29-1,TGCAGCGTGGCTGACAGCAATCAGCCCCAGCATTTT,CSVADSNQPQHF
.,TRBJ1-4,.,TRBV4-2,TGTGCCAGCAGCCGCCTCCGGGCCGATGAAAAACTGTTTTTT,CASSRLRADEKLFF
few,TRBJ2-7,.,TRBV9,TGTGCCAGCAGCGAACTCGGGACGGAGAAGCAGTACTTC,CASSELGTEKQYF
few,TRBJ1-1,TRBD1,TRBV12-3/TRBV12-4,TGTGCCAGCGGTCCGGGACAGGGGGCTTTCTTT,CASGPGQGAFF
.,TRBJ2-7,.,TRBV10-2,TGCGCCAGCAGTGAGTCGGGTAAAGAGCAGTACTTC,CASSESGKEQYF
.,TRBJ1-1,.,TRBV6-1,TGTGCCAGCAGTGATGGGGGTCGTGCCACTGAAGCTTTCTTT,CASSDGGRATEAFF